A selection of T cell receptor beta chains follows, all from one sample in a study of T-cell memory formation after mild COVID-19. Each CDR3 protein gets one entry after TCRdb re-called the 5' RACE reads with MiXCR. The sample includes 260,000 or so distinct CDR3 sequences, 16% seen only once; the top ten take around a fifth. Sequenced: PBMCs or a T cell subset sorted from them (not recorded which). These receptor sequences come from a man aged 18-30 years who had mild COVID-19 (a few samples of this study predate the infection). Cell type and time point are not known. CDR3s include the opening cysteine and the closing phenylalanine or tryptophan. D genes are given only for firm matches. A clone size is listed for some rows: how often the clone was seen (once, few, many), or a class if it is expanded.

v_gene	abundance	d_gene	j_gene	CDR3aa	CDR3nt
TRBV7-2	NA	NA	TRBJ2-7	CASSLAGPFLSHEQYF	TGTGCCAGCAGCTTAGCGGGGCCTTTTTTATCCCACGAGCAGTACTTC
TRBV11-2	NA	TRBD1	TRBJ2-5	CASITGTGRRQGGREETQYF	TGTGCCAGCATCACCGGGACAGGGCGTAGGCAGGGGGGCCGCGAAGAGACCCAGTACTTC
TRBV20-1	few	NA	TRBJ1-4	CSAKAINEKLFF	TGCAGTGCTAAAGCTATTAATGAAAAACTGTTTTTT
TRBV7-6	NA	NA	TRBJ1-1	CASSGSGGFEEAFF	TGTGCCAGCAGCGGATCGGGAGGCTTTGAGGAAGCTTTCTTT
TRBV10-3	few	TRBD2	TRBJ2-5	CAIRDSGGAGYETQYF	TGTGCCATCAGAGATAGCGGGGGGGCCGGTTACGAGACCCAGTACTTC
TRBV7-9	NA	NA	TRBJ2-5	CASSLRWAGETQYF	TGTGCCAGCAGCTTACGATGGGCGGGAGAGACCCAGTACTTC
TRBV5-1	few	NA	TRBJ2-2	CASSFSADFTGELFF	TGCGCCAGCAGCTTTTCGGCGGATTTCACCGGGGAGCTGTTTTTT
TRBV7-9	NA	NA	TRBJ2-1	CASSFTTGNPGNEQFF	TGTGCCAGCAGTTTTACTACAGGGAATCCAGGCAATGAGCAGTTCTTC
TRBV12-3/TRBV12-4	NA	NA	TRBJ1-5	CASSFDGWNQPQHF	TGTGCCAGCAGTTTTGATGGGTGGAATCAGCCCCAGCATTTT
TRBV5-1	NA	NA	TRBJ2-5	CASSPSGTEAETQYF	TGCGCCAGCAGCCCCTCAGGGACGGAGGCAGAGACCCAGTACTTC
TRBV7-3	NA	TRBD2	TRBJ2-7	CASSLSREGEQYF	TGTGCCAGCAGCTTATCCAGGGAGGGCGAGCAGTACTTC
TRBV6-5	few	TRBD1	TRBJ2-1	CASSYRGQGDEQFF	TGTGCCAGCAGTTACAGGGGACAGGGTGATGAGCAGTTCTTC
TRBV5-1	few	NA	TRBJ2-3	CASSKTRGTDTQYF	TGCGCCAGCAGCAAAACCCGGGGGACAGATACGCAGTATTTT
TRBV9	NA	NA	TRBJ1-2	CASTMGAQQGGSGYTF	TGTGCCAGCACCATGGGGGCGCAACAGGGAGGTAGTGGCTACACCTTC
TRBV11-2	NA	NA	TRBJ1-5	CASSLGDGQPQHF	TGTGCCAGCAGCTTGGGGGACGGACAGCCCCAGCATTTT
TRBV20-1	NA	NA	TRBJ2-6	CSARGLGSSGANVLTF	TGCAGTGCTAGAGGTCTGGGAAGCTCTGGGGCCAACGTCCTGACTTTC
TRBV29-1	NA	NA	TRBJ2-1	CSVAWSYNEQFF	TGCAGCGTGGCCTGGTCCTACAATGAGCAGTTCTTC
TRBV7-3	NA	TRBD1	TRBJ2-5	CASSRRTGGETQYF	TGTGCCAGCAGCCGTAGGACAGGGGGAGAGACCCAGTACTTC
TRBV11-2	NA	TRBD1	TRBJ1-2	CASSSTQGMEGYTF	TGTGCCAGCAGCTCCACACAGGGGATGGAGGGCTACACCTTC
TRBV27	few	TRBD1	TRBJ2-7	CASTQGASYEQYF	TGTGCCAGCACCCAGGGGGCCTCCTACGAGCAGTACTTC
TRBV7-9	many	TRBD1	TRBJ2-4	CASSSKLEGAPKNIQYF	TGTGCCAGCAGCTCCAAGCTCGAGGGGGCGCCCAAAAACATTCAGTACTTC